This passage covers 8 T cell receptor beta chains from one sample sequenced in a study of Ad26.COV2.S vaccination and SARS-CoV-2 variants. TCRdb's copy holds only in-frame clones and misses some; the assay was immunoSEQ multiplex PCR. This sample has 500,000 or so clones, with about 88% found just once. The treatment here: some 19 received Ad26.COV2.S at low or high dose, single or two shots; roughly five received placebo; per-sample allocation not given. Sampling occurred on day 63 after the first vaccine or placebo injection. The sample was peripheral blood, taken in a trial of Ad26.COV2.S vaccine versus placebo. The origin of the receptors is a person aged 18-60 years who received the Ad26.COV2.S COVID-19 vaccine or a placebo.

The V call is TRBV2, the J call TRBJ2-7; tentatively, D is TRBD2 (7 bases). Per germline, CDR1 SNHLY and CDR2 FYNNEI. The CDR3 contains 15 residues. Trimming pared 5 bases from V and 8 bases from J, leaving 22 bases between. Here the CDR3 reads CASSHGGLYEGKQYF. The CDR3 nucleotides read TGTGCCAGCAGTCACGGGGGGCTCTACGAGGGGAAGCAGTACTTC.

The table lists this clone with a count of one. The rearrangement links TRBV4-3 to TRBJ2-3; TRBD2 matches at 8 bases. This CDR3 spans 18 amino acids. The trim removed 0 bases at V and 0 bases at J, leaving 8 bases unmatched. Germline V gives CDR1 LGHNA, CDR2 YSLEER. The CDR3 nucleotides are TGCGCCAGCAGCCAAGATCTGAGGCTAGCGGGCAGCACAGATACGCAGTATTTT. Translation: CASSQDLRLAGSTDTQYF.

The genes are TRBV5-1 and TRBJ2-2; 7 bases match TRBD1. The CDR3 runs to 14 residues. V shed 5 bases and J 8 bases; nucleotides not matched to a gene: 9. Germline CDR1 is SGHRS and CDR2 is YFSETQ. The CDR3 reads CASSVTGMTGELFF. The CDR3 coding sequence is TGCGCCAGCAGTGTGACAGGGATGACGGGGGAGCTGTTTTTT.

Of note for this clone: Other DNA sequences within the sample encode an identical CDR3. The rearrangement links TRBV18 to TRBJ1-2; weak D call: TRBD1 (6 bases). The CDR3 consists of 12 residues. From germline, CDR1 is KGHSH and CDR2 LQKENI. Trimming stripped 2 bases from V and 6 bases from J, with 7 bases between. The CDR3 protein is CASSPGGHGYTF. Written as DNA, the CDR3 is TGTGCCAGCTCACCAGGGGGCCATGGCTACACCTTC.

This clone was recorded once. This chain's CDR3 is CASSFAGTSGETQYF. In DNA, the CDR3 is TGCGCCAGCAGCTTCGCCGGGACTAGCGGAGAGACCCAGTACTTC. V usage is TRBV5-1 and J usage is TRBJ2-5, with 11 nucleotides matching TRBD2. There are 15 residues in the CDR3. Germline lookup yields CDR1 SGHRS and CDR2 YFSETQ. Trimming at V came to 2 bases and at J to 4 bases, leaving 4 bases not matched to a gene.

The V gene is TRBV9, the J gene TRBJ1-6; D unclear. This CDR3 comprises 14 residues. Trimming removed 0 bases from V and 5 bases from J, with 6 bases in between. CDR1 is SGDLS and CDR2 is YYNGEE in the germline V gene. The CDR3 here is CASSVVGNNSPLHF. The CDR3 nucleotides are TGTGCCAGCAGCGTAGTGGGGAATAATTCACCCCTCCACTTT. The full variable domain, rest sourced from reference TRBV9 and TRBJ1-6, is DSGVTQTPKHLITATGQRVTLRCSPRSGDLSVYWYQQSLDQGLQFLIQYYNGEERAKGNILERFSAQQFPDLHSELNLSSLELGDSALYFCASSVVGNNSPLHFGNGTRLTVT.

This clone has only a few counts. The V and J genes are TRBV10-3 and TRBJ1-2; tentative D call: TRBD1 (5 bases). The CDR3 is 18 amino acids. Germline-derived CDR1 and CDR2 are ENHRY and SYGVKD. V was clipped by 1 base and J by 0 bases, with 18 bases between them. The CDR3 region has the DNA TGTGCCATCAGTGAGTTTCACCGGACACCCCAAACTAACTATGGCTACACCTTC. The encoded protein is CAISEFHRTPQTNYGYTF.

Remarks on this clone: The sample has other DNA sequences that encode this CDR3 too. CDR3 sequence (DNA): TGTGCCAGCAGTTACTCTGGGGGAAGCACAGATACGCAGTATTTT. Translated: CASSYSGGSTDTQYF. This rearrangement joins TRBV6-5 to TRBJ2-3, with D perhaps TRBD1 or TRBD2 (5 bases each). The CDR3 is 15 amino acids. The germline gives CDR1 MNHEY, CDR2 SVGAGI. Trimming cost V 0 bases and J 0 bases, with 7 bases left between them.